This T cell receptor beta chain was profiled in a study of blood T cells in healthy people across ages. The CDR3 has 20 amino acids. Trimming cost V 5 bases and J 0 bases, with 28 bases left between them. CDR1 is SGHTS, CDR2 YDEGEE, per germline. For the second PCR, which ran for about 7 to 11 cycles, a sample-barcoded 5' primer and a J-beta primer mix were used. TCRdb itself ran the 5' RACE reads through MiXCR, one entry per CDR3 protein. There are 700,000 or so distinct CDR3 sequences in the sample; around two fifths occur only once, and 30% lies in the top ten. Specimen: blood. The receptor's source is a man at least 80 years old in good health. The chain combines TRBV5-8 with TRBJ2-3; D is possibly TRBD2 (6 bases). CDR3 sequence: CASRTLSIAFAGPSTDTQYF. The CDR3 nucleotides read TGTGCCAGCAGGACGCTTTCTATTGCTTTTGCGGGACCAAGCACAGATACGCAGTATTTT.